The 7 T cell receptor beta chains below all came from one sample that was sequenced in a study of cytomegalovirus exposure and HLA in healthy donors. A multiplex PCR was run with 60 Vbeta primers and 13 Jbeta primers. Only in-frame clones appear in the TCRdb table, and some are missing; sequencing was by immunoSEQ multiplex PCR. The data show about 140,000 clones, 60% to 85% seen once. The sequencing sample was made of PBMCs. All receptors come from a woman between 40 and 50 years old in good health and CMV-seronegative.

As to this clone: A junction end diverges from the germline sequence, so it may reflect a read error. The V gene is TRBV5-1, the J gene TRBJ1-1, with D hard to call. This CDR3 contains 14 residues. Per germline, CDR1 SGHRS and CDR2 YFSETQ. The CDR3 sequence: CASSLFGGDTAAFF. The CDR3 DNA reads as TGCGCCAGCAGCTTGTTTGGAGGTGACACTGCAGCTTTCTTT.

V is TRBV5-4 and J is TRBJ2-3, with a possible D match to TRBD2 (5 bases). The CDR3 spans 14 residues. Germline CDR1 is SGHNT and CDR2 is YYREEE (reference sequence). Trimming removed 4 bases at V and 3 bases at J, with 12 bases between. In nucleotides, the CDR3 is TGTGCCAGCAGCCCGCTGACTAAGACAGATACGCAGTATTTT. As protein: CASSPLTKTDTQYF. The whole variable domain, remainder taken from reference TRBV5-4 and TRBJ2-3, is ETGVTQSPTHLIKTRGQQVTLRCSSQSGHNTVSWYQQALGQGPQFIFQYYREEENGRGNFPPRFSGLQFPNYSSELNVNALELDDSALYLCASSPLTKTDTQYFGPGTRLTVL.

The chain links TRBV27 to TRBJ1-1; D gene unclear. CDR3 length: 14 amino acids. Per the germline V gene, CDR1 is MNHEY and CDR2 is SMNVEV (reference sequence). V gave up 2 bases and J gave up 0 bases, with 7 bases separating them. The CDR3 coding sequence is TGTGCCAGCAGTTTAGGCGCGGTGAACACTGAAGCTTTCTTT. Amino acids: CASSLGAVNTEAFF.

The chain has TRBV7-9 and TRBJ1-1, with TRBD1 matching over 9 bases. CDR3 size: 15 residues. V lost 5 bases to trimming and J lost 5 bases; unmatched junction nucleotides: 9. Germline V gene lookup returns CDR1 SEHNR and CDR2 FQNEAQ (reference sequence). CDR3 sequence (DNA): TGTGCCAGCAGCCTGACAGGGGGAATTCGAACTGAAGCTTTCTTT. Protein: CASSLTGGIRTEAFF. Combining the CDR3 with reference TRBV7-9 and TRBJ1-1 gives the whole variable domain DTGVSQNPRHKITKRGQNVTFRCDPISEHNRLYWYRQTLGQGPEFLTYFQNEAQLEKSRLLSDRFSAERPKGSFSTLEIQRTEQGDSAMYLCASSLTGGIRTEAFFGQGTRLTVV.

This chain connects TRBV10-3 to TRBJ1-4; 8 bases fit TRBD1. V lost 3 bases, J lost 10 bases, and 4 bases stayed unmatched. Germline values: CDR1 ENHRY, CDR2 SYGVKD. The length of the CDR3 is 13 residues. For the CDR3, the DNA is TGTGCCATCAGTGAAGGACAGGGAGTAAAACTGTTTTTT. Residues: CAISEGQGVKLFF.

There are a few counts of this clone. The V gene is TRBV5-1, the J gene TRBJ2-2; TRBD1 is a possible D gene (6 bases). The V end was cut by 5 bases, the J end by 6 bases, with 17 bases between. Germline V gene lookup returns CDR1 SGHRS and CDR2 YFSETQ. This CDR3 is 15 amino acids long. The chain's CDR3 is CASRGDMISSGELFF. Here the CDR3 DNA reads TGCGCCAGCAGGGGGGACATGATAAGTTCCGGGGAGCTGTTTTTT. The variable domain in full, with the rest retrieved from reference TRBV5-1 and TRBJ2-2, is KAGVTQTPRYLIKTRGQQVTLSCSPISGHRSVSWYQQTPGQGLQFLFEYFSETQRNKGNFPGRFSGRQFSNSRSEMNVSTLELGDSALYLCASRGDMISSGELFFGEGSRLTVL.

Details on this clone: At one end, the junction sequence differs from germline, possibly due to a read error. This sequence joins TRBV5-6 and TRBJ1-1; possible D gene TRBD1, 5 bases. This CDR3 spans 16 amino acids. Per the germline V gene, CDR1 is SGHDT and CDR2 is YYEEEE. CDR3: CASNGHRLTRNTESFF. The CDR3 DNA sequence: TGTGCCAGCAACGGACACCGGCTGACTCGAAACACTGAATCTTTCTTT.